A selection of T cell receptor beta chains follows, all from one sample in a study of cytomegalovirus exposure and HLA in healthy donors. Clones were sequenced by immunoSEQ multiplex PCR, and TCRdb holds only the in-frame ones, with some missing. The sample has approximately 87,000 clones; 81% are singletons. Sequencing was done on a sample of PBMCs. Receptors originate from a woman aged 70 to 79 in good health and CMV-seropositive. Both conserved end residues are part of each CDR3. The order of the fields is clone size, D gene, J gene, V gene, CDR3 DNA, CDR3 protein. D genes are given only for firm matches. For some rows the clone size is stated as once, few or many, or as a class when expanded; others skip it.

once | - | TRBJ2-1 | TRBV19 | TGTGCCAGTAACCACAGGGGGAGGGACAATGAGCAGTTCTTC | CASNHRGRDNEQFF
- | TRBD1 | TRBJ2-4 | TRBV7-3 | TGTGCCAGCAGCTCTCCGGGACAGGGGGACATTCAGTACTTC | CASSSPGQGDIQYF
- | - | TRBJ2-2 | TRBV7-3 | TGTGCCAGCAGCTTGGACTCTCGAGGAACCGGGGAGCTGTTTTTT | CASSLDSRGTGELFF
- | TRBD2 | TRBJ2-2 | TRBV7-9 | TGTGCCAGCAGCTTAGAATTGGTCACGGGAGGATACACCGGGGAGCTGTTTTTT | CASSLELVTGGYTGELFF
- | TRBD2 | TRBJ2-3 | TRBV25-1 | TGTGCCAGCAGCCTAGGGACTAGCAGGGATACGCAGTATTTT | CASSLGTSRDTQYF
once | - | TRBJ1-4 | TRBV7-8 | TGTGCCAGCAGCTTTAGACAGTCTAATCGTAAAACTAATGAAAAACTGTTTTTT | CASSFRQSNRKTNEKLFF
- | TRBD2 | TRBJ2-5 | TRBV7-9 | TGTGCCAGCAGCTTGGGACTAGCGGGAGGAGAGACCCAGTACTTC | CASSLGLAGGETQYF
- | TRBD1 | TRBJ1-5 | TRBV6-5 | TGTGCCAGCAGTCCTGGACAGGGCAGACAGCCCCAGCATTTT | CASSPGQGRQPQHF
- | - | TRBJ2-2 | TRBV18 | TGTGCCAGCTCTTCGGTCACCGGGGAGCTGTTTTTT | CASSSVTGELFF
few | TRBD1 | TRBJ2-1 | TRBV19 | TGTGCCAGTAGTTGGGACAGGGATCCTGAGCAGTTCTTC | CASSWDRDPEQFF
- | - | TRBJ1-1 | TRBV11-3 | TGTGCCAGCAGCGCTCCATACGGGACATCCTATTCGAACACTGAAGCTTTCTTT | CASSAPYGTSYSNTEAFF
- | - | TRBJ1-1 | TRBV4-3 | TGCGCCAGCAGCCAAGGTGGCAGGGAAAAGGGTGAAGCTTTCTTT | CASSQGGREKGEAFF
- | TRBD1 | TRBJ2-3 | TRBV18 | TGTGCCAGCTCACCCTCACAGGGGCCCACGGTTGGCACAGATACGCAGTATTTT | CASSPSQGPTVGTDTQYF
- | - | TRBJ2-7 | TRBV10-1 | TGCGCCAGCCCGGGGCGTGTTAGCGGACTCTCCTACGAGCAGTACTTC | CASPGRVSGLSYEQYF
few | - | TRBJ2-2 | TRBV4-3 | TGCGCCAGCAGGCTCCGCGGGACAGCCCTCACCGGGGAGCTGTTTTTT | CASRLRGTALTGELFF
- | - | TRBJ2-7 | TRBV6-5 | TGTGCCAGCAGTCGGTCGGGTTCCTACGAGCAGTACTTC | CASSRSGSYEQYF
- | - | TRBJ1-5 | TRBV30 | TGTGCCTGGAGTCAGACAGCAAACCAGCCCCAGCATTTT | CAWSQTANQPQHF
- | - | TRBJ2-1 | TRBV30 | TGTGCCTGGAGTATTCTTGTCCTCTCCAATGAGCAGTTCTTC | CAWSILVLSNEQFF
- | TRBD1 | TRBJ1-5 | TRBV27 | TGTGCCAGCAGTTTAGAGGGACAGGGATCATATAGCAATCAGCCCCAGCATTTT | CASSLEGQGSYSNQPQHF
few | - | TRBJ2-7 | TRBV10-1 | TGCGCCAGCAGTGAGTCTTCTAGGTACGAGCAGTACTTC | CASSESSRYEQYF
- | TRBD1 | TRBJ1-6 | TRBV6-5 | TGTGCCAGCAGTTGGAAACCGGGACAGGGAAATTCACCCCTCCACTTT | CASSWKPGQGNSPLHF
few | TRBD1 | TRBJ2-1 | TRBV6-5 | TGTGCCAGCAGTTACCAGGGGGCGGAGAGGGTTGAGCAGTTCTTC | CASSYQGAERVEQFF
once | TRBD1 | TRBJ1-4 | TRBV6-6 | TGTGCCAGCAGCCGCGACAGGGAAGGAAAACTGTTTTTT | CASSRDREGKLFF
- | TRBD1 | TRBJ2-5 | TRBV5-6 | TGTGCCAGCAGCCCCCCCCCGGGACAGGGTTTTGAGACCCAGTACTTC | CASSPPPGQGFETQYF
- | - | TRBJ2-7 | TRBV28 | TGTGCCAGCAGTTTAATGTCCAGCGAGCAGTACTTC | CASSLMSSEQYF
once | TRBD2 | TRBJ2-2 | TRBV4-1 | TGCGCCAGCAGCCAGGAGCTGGGGGGGTTTAGTCGGTTTGGAGCCGGGGAGCTGTTTTTT | CASSQELGGFSRFGAGELFF
- | - | TRBJ2-5 | TRBV7-9 | TGTGCCAGCAGCGTAAGTGAGCAGACCCAGTACTTC | CASSVSEQTQYF
- | TRBD2 | TRBJ2-7 | TRBV19 | TGTGCCAGTAGTATGGGGGGAGGGGATCTCTACGAGCAGTACTTC | CASSMGGGDLYEQYF
many | - | TRBJ2-1 | TRBV6-1 | TGTGCCAGCAGTGACCAACCCATCCCGTCTATCTACAATGAGCAGTTCTTC | CASSDQPIPSIYNEQFF
- | TRBD1 | TRBJ1-5 | TRBV19 | TGTGCCAGTAGTATACGCGGGGTCCCCGGGACAGGGGGCAATCAGCCCCAGCATTTT | CASSIRGVPGTGGNQPQHF
- | TRBD1 | TRBJ2-7 | TRBV6-5 | TGTGCCAGCAGTTACAGCTCCAGACAGGGGGTCTACGAGCAGTACTTC | CASSYSSRQGVYEQYF
- | TRBD1 | TRBJ2-7 | TRBV19 | TGTGCCAGTAGCCGACAGGGGGCAGCTTACGAGCAGTACTTC | CASSRQGAAYEQYF
- | - | TRBJ2-3 | TRBV10-3 | TGTGCCATCAGTGCTGGCTGGGATACGCAGTATTTT | CAISAGWDTQYF
once | - | TRBJ2-2 | TRBV11-1 | TGTGCCAGCAGCACACAGGGGAACACCGGGGAGCTGTTTTTT | CASSTQGNTGELFF
- | - | TRBJ2-7 | TRBV25-1 | TGTGCCAGCAGTGAGTGGAAGGAGTTCCACGAGCAGTACTTC | CASSEWKEFHEQYF
- | TRBD2 | TRBJ2-2 | TRBV5-1 | TGCGCCAGCAGGGGCCTAGCGGGAAAAGCCGGGGAGCTGTTTTTT | CASRGLAGKAGELFF
- | TRBD1 | TRBJ1-1 | TRBV7-2 | TGTGCCAGCAGCTTGACAGGGCCCCGGACTGAAGCTTTCTTT | CASSLTGPRTEAFF
- | TRBD2 | TRBJ2-3 | TRBV4-3 | TGCGCCAGCAGCCAAGTTGGGGCTAGCGGGACGGCAGATACGCAGTATTTT | CASSQVGASGTADTQYF
- | - | TRBJ1-1 | TRBV11-1 | TGTGCCAGCAGCCCCCGGACAGATAACACTGAAGCTTTCTTT | CASSPRTDNTEAFF
few | - | TRBJ1-1 | TRBV4-3 | TGCGCCAGCAGCCAAGTTGGAGGGAACACTGAAGCTTTCTTT | CASSQVGGNTEAFF
- | TRBD1 | TRBJ2-7 | TRBV7-9 | TGTGCCAGCAGCTCCCGGGACAGAGCCTACGAGCAGTACTTC | CASSSRDRAYEQYF